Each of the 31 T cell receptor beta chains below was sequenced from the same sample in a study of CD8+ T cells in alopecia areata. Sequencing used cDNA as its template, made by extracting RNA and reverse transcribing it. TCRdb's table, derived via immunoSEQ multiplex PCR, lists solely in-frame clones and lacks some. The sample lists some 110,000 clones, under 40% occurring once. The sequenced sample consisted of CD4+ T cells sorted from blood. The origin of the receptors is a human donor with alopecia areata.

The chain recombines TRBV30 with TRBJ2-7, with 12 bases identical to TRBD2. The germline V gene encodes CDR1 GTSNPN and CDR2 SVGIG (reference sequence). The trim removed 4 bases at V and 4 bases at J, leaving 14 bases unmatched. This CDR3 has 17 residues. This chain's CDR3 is CAWNSRASGRALYEQYF. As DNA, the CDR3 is TGTGCCTGGAATTCACGGGCTAGCGGGAGGGCCTTATACGAGCAGTACTTC.

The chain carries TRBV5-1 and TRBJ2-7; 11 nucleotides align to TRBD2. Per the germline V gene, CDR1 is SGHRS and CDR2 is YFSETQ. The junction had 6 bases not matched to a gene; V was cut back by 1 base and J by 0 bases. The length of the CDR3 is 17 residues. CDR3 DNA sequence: TGCGCCAGCAGCTTGATGACTAGCGGGGATAGCTCCTACGAGCAGTACTTC. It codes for CASSLMTSGDSSYEQYF.

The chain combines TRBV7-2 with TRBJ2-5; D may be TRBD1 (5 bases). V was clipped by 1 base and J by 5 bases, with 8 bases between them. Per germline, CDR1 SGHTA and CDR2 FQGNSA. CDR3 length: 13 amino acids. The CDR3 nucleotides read TGTGCCAGCAGCTTAGGGGCAGGGGAGACCCAGTACTTC. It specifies CASSLGAGETQYF.

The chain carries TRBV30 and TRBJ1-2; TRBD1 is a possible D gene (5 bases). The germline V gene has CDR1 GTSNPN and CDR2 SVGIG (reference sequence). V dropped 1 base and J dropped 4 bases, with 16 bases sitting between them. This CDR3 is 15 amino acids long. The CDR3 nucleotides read TGTGCCTGGAGTGGCCAAGGGGCAATCGCCTATGGCTACACCTTC. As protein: CAWSGQGAIAYGYTF.

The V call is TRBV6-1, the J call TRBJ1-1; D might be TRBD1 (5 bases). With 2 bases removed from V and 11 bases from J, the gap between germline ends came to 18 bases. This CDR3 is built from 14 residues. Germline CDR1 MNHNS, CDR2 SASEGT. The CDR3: CASSEPGTENYAFF. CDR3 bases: TGTGCCAGCAGTGAACCCGGGACCGAGAATTACGCTTTCTTT.

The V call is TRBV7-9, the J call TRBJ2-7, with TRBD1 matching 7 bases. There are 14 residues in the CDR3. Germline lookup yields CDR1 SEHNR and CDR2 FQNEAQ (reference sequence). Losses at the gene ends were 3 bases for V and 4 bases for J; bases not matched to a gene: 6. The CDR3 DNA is TGTGCCAGCAGCTTCGACAGGGATCGGTACGAGCAGTACTTC. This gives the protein CASSFDRDRYEQYF. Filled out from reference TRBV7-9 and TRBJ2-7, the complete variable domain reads DTGVSQNPRHKITKRGQNVTFRCDPISEHNRLYWYRQTLGQGPEFLTYFQNEAQLEKSRLLSDRFSAERPKGSFSTLEIQRTEQGDSAMYLCASSFDRDRYEQYFGPGTRLTVT.

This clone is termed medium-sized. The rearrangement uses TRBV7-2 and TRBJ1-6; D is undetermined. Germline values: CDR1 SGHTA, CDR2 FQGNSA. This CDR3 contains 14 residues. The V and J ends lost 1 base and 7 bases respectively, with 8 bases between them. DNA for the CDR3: TGTGCCAGCAGCTTAGGAGTCGGGAATTCACCCCTCCACTTT. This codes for CASSLGVGNSPLHF.

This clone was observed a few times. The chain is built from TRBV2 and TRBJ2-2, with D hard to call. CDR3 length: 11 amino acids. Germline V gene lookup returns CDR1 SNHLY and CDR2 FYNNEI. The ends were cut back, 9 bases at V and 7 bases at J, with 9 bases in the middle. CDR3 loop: CASGILGELFF. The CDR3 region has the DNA TGTGCCAGTGGGATTCTCGGGGAGCTGTTTTTT.

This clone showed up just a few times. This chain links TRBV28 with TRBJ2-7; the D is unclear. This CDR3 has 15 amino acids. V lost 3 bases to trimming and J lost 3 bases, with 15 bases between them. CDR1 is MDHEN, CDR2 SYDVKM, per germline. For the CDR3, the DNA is TGTGCCAGCAGTTTCGGAGCCTCCGCGGACTACGAGCAGTACTTC. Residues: CASSFGASADYEQYF.

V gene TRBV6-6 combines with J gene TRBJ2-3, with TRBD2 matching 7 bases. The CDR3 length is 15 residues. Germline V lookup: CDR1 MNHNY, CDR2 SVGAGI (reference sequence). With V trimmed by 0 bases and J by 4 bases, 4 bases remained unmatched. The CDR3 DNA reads TGTGCCAGCAGTTACTCGGGGGGGAGGGCAGATACGCAGTATTTT. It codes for CASSYSGGRADTQYF.

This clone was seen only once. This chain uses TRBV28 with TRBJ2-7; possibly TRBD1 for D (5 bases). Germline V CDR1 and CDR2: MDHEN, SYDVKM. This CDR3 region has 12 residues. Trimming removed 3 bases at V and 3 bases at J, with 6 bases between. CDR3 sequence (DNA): TGTGCCAGCAGTTTGACAGTCTACGAGCAGTACTTC. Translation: CASSLTVYEQYF. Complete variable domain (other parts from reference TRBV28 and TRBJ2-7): DVKVTQSSRYLVKRTGEKVFLECVQDMDHENMFWYRQDPGLGLRLIYFSYDVKMKEKGDIPEGYSVSREKKERFSLILESASTNQTSMYLCASSLTVYEQYFGPGTRLTVT.

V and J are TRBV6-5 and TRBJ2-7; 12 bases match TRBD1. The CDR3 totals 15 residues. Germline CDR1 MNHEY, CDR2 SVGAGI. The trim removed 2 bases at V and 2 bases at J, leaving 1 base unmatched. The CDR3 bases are TGTGCCAGCAGTTACGGGACAGGGGGCACCTACGAGCAGTACTTC. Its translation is CASSYGTGGTYEQYF.

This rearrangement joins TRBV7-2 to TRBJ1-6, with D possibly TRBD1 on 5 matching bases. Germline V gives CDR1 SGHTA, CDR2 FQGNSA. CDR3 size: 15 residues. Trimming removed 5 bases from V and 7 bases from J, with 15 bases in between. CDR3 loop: CASSESRADNSPLHF. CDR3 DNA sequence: TGTGCCAGCAGCGAAAGCAGGGCAGACAATTCACCCCTCCACTTT.

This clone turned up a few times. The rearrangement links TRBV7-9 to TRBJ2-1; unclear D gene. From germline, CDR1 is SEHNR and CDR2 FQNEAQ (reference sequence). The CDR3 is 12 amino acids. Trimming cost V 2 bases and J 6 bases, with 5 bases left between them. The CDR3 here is CASSLIGNEQFF. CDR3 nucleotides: TGTGCCAGCAGCTTAATCGGCAATGAGCAGTTCTTC.

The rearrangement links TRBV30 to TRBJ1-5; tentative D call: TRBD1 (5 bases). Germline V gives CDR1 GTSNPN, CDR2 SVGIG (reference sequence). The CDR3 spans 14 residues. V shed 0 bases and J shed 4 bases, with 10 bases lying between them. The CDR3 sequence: CAWSVGDWNQPQHF. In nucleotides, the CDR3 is TGTGCCTGGAGTGTGGGGGACTGGAATCAGCCCCAGCATTTT.

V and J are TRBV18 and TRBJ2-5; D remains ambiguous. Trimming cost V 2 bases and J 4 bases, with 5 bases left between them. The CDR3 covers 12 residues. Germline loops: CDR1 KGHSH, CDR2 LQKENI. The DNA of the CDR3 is TGTGCCAGCTCACCAACCCGAGAGACCCAGTACTTC. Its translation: CASSPTRETQYF.

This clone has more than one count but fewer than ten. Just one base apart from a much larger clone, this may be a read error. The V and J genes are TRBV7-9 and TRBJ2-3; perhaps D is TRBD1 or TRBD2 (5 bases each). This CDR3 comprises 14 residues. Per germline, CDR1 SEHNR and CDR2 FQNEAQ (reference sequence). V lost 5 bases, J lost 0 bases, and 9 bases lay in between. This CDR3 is CASSPGASTDTQYF. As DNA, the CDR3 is TGTGCCAGCAGCCCCGGGGCTAGCACAGATACGCAGTATTTT.

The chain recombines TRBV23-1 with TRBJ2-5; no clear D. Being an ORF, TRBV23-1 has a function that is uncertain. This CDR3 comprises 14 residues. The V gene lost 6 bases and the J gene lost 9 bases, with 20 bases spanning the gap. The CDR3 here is CASSQARPYEAQYF. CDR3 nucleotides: TGCGCCAGCAGCCAGGCGAGGCCGTATGAGGCCCAGTACTTC.

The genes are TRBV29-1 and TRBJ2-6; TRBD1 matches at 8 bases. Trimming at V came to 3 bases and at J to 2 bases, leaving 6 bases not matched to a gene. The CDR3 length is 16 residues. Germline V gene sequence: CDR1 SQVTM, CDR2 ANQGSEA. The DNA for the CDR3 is TGCAGCGTTGAGAGGCCAGGGGGCGCTGGGGCCAACGTCCTGACTTTC. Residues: CSVERPGGAGANVLTF.

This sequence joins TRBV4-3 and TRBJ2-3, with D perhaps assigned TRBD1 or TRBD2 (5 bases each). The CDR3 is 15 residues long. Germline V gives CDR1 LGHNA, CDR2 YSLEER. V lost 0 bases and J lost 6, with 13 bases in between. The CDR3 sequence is CASSQETRQGDTQYF. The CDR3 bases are TGCGCCAGCAGCCAAGAAACTAGGCAGGGCGATACGCAGTATTTT.

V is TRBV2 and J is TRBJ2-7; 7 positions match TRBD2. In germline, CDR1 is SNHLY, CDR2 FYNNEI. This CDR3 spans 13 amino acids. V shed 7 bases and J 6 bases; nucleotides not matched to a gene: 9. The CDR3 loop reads CASIWEGVREQYF. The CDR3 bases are TGTGCCAGCATCTGGGAGGGAGTCCGCGAGCAGTACTTC.

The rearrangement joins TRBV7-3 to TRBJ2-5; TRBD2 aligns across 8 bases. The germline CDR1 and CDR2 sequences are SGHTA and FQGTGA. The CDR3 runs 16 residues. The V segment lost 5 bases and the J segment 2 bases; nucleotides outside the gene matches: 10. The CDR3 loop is CASSARASGYQETQYF. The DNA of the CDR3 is TGTGCCAGCAGCGCCCGGGCTAGCGGGTATCAAGAGACCCAGTACTTC.

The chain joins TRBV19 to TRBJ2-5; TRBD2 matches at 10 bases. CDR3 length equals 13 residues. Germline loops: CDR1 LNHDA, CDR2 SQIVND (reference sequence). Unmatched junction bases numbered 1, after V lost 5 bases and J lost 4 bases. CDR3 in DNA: TGTGCCAGTAGTGGGACTAGCGTAGAGACCCAGTACTTC. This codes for CASSGTSVETQYF.

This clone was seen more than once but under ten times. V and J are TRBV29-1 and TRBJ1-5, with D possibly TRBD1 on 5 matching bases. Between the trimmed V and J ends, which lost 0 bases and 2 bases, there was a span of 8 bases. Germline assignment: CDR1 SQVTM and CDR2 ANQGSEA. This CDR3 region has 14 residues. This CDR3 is CSVEDRQCNQPQHF. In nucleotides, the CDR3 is TGCAGCGTTGAAGATCGACAGTGCAATCAGCCCCAGCATTTT. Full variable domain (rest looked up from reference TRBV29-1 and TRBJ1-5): SAVISQKPSRDICQRGTSLTIQCQVDSQVTMMFWYRQQPGQSLTLIATANQGSEATYESGFVIDKFPISRPNLTFSTLTVSNMSPEDSSIYLCSVEDRQCNQPQHFGDGTRLSIL.

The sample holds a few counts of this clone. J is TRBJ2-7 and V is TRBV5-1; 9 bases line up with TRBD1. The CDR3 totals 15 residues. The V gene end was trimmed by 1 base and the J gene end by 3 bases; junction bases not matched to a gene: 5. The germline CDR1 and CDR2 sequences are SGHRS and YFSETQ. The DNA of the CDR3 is TGCGCCAGCAGCTTGCAACCGGGACAGGGCTACGAGCAGTACTTC. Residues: CASSLQPGQGYEQYF.

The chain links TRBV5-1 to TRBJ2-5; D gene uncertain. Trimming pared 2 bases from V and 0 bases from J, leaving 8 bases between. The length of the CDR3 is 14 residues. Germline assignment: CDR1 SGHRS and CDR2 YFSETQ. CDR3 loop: CASSFQADQETQYF. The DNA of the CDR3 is TGCGCCAGCAGCTTTCAGGCAGACCAAGAGACCCAGTACTTC.

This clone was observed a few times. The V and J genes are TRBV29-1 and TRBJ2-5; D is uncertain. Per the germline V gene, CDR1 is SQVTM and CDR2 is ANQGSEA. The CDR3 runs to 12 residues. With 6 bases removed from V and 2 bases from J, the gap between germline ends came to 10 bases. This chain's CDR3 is CSVRIVQETQYF. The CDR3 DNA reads TGCAGCGTGAGAATCGTACAAGAGACCCAGTACTTC.

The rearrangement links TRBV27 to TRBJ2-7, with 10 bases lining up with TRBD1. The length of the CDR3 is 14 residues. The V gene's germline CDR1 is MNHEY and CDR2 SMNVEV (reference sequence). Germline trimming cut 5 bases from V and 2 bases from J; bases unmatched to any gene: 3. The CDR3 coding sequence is TGTGCCAGCAGTCGGACAGGGGGAACCTACGAGCAGTACTTC. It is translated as CASSRTGGTYEQYF.

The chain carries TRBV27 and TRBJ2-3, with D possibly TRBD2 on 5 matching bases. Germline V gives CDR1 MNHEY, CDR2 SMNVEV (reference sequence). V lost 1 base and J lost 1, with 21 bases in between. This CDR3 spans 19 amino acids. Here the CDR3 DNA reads TGTGCCAGCAGTTTATTACCCCCCACGAGGGATGTCCGCACAGATACGCAGTATTTT. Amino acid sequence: CASSLLPPTRDVRTDTQYF.

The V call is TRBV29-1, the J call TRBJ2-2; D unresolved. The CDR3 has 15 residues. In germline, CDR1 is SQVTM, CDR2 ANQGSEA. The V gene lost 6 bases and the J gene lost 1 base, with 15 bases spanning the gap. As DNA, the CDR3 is TGCAGCGTCCCCCACCAACCTCGGAACACCGGGGAGCTGTTTTTT. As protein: CSVPHQPRNTGELFF.

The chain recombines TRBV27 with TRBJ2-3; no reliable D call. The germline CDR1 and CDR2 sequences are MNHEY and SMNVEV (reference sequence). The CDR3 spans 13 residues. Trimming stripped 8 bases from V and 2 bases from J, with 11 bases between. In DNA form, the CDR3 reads TGTGCCAGCGGGCTATGGAACACAGATACGCAGTATTTT. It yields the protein CASGLWNTDTQYF.